This T cell receptor beta chain emerged from a study of blood T cell repertoires in COVID-19. At the level of the study: COVID-19 samples, acute and convalescent, were from the United States, Italy and Spain.

The table came from immunoSEQ multiplex PCR; TCRdb's copy has only in-frame clones and leaves some out. In the table there are just over 300,000 clones, 87% of which are singletons. The CDR3 spans 15 residues. V shed 5 bases and J shed 2 bases, with 15 bases lying between them. Germline CDR1 is MDHEN and CDR2 is SYDVKM. Two negative PCRs, clearance, or symptom resolution characterized the recovered Cohort 3 donors. The genes are TRBV28 and TRBJ1-1; D remains unclear. Sequencing input: PBMCs or T cells enriched from blood (not recorded which). The TCR was taken from a woman younger than 35 who had recovered from COVID-19. This CDR3 reads CASSPYRSTNTEAFF. CDR3 nucleotides: TGTGCCAGCAGTCCCTACCGTTCTACTAACACTGAAGCTTTCTTT.